These 24 T cell receptor beta chains were all obtained from the same sample, sequenced in a study of blood T cell repertoires in COVID-19 (TCRdb year 2020). Libraries were made using the immunoSEQ multiplex PCR assay. TCRdb mirrors the immuneACCESS table, restricted to in-frame sequences. Some clones are absent from its copies; in checked studies, under half trace to an unresolved V gene, and the reason for the others is unknown. This sample holds about 390,000 clones; about 87% were observed only once. The ten largest account for 10% of the sample. The specimen was PBMCs or T cells enriched from blood (not recorded which). These receptors came from a woman between 50 and 59 years old who had recovered from COVID-19.

The chain recombines TRBV9 with TRBJ2-6; D call uncertain. Germline-derived CDR1 and CDR2 are SGDLS and YYNGEE. CDR3 length equals 16 residues. Trimming removed 1 base at V and 0 bases at J, with 8 bases between. The DNA of the CDR3 is TGTGCCAGCAGCGTACTAGGATCCTCTGGGGCCAACGTCCTGACTTTC. Translated, it gives CASSVLGSSGANVLTF.

This rearrangement joins TRBV9 to TRBJ2-3, with D maybe TRBD2 (7 bases). Between the trimmed V and J ends, which lost 3 bases and 2 bases, there was a span of 13 bases. Germline CDR1 reads SGDLS; CDR2 reads YYNGEE. This CDR3 is built from 15 residues. CDR3 DNA: TGTGCCAGCAGCGGGGAGGGGGACTTCACAGATACGCAGTATTTT. Translated, it gives CASSGEGDFTDTQYF.

This rearrangement joins TRBV18 to TRBJ2-1; 10 bases match TRBD1. The CDR3 extends over 14 amino acids. J was trimmed by 7 bases and V by 5 bases; bases with no gene match: 5. CDR1 is KGHSH, CDR2 LQKENI, per germline. This CDR3 reads CASSKDRGWNEQFF. DNA for the CDR3: TGTGCCAGCTCAAAGGACAGGGGGTGGAATGAGCAGTTCTTC. Full variable domain (rest looked up from reference TRBV18 and TRBJ2-1): NAGVMQNPRHLVRRRGQEARLRCSPMKGHSHVYWYRQLPEEGLKFMVYLQKENIIDESGMPKERFSAEFPKEGPSILRIQQVVRGDSAAYFCASSKDRGWNEQFFGPGTRLTVL.

Of note for this clone: At one boundary the junction diverges from the germline segment, which might be a read error. CDR3 nucleotides: TGTGCTAGCAGCTTGGACTTCACAGATACGCAGTATTTT. This codes for CASSLDFTDTQYF. The chain recombines TRBV7-7 with TRBJ2-3, with a tentative D call TRBD2 (5 bases). The germline V gene has CDR1 SSHAT and CDR2 FNYEAQ (reference sequence). CDR3 length: 13 amino acids. Drawing the rest from reference TRBV7-7 and TRBJ2-3, the complete variable domain is GAGVSQSPRYKVTKRGQDVTLRCDPISSHATLYWYQQALGQGPEFLTYFNYEAQPDKSGLPSDRFSAERPEGSISTLTIQRTEQRDSAMYRCASSLDFTDTQYFGPGTRLTVL.

This clone was detected a few times. The rearrangement links TRBV27 to TRBJ1-1, with a possible D match to TRBD1 (6 bases). This CDR3 has 16 amino acids. V was shortened by 1 base and J by 3 bases, with 15 bases between the two germline ends. Germline CDR1 MNHEY, CDR2 SMNVEV (reference sequence). Here the CDR3 DNA reads TGTGCCAGCAGTTTATTTTTTGGGGGCGCTGACACTGAAGCTTTCTTT. The encoded protein is CASSLFFGGADTEAFF.

The J gene is TRBJ1-5, the V gene TRBV19, with 10 bases that match TRBD1. The CDR3 loop spans 20 amino acids. Germline values: CDR1 LNHDA, CDR2 SQIVND (reference sequence). V shed 4 bases and J 6 bases; nucleotides not matched to a gene: 21. The CDR3 protein is CASSTPRDRGGVVLGQPQHF. As DNA, the CDR3 is TGTGCCAGTAGTACGCCCCGGGACAGGGGAGGGGTGGTACTCGGTCAGCCCCAGCATTTT.

CDR3 coding DNA: TGTGCCAGCAGCTTGGGGCCAGGGGCCAACTATGGCTACACCTTC. Encoded protein: CASSLGPGANYGYTF. This chain links TRBV5-5 with TRBJ1-2; D may be TRBD1 (6 bases). CDR1 and CDR2 from the germline V gene are SGHKS and YYEKEE (reference sequence). The V and J ends lost 0 bases and 2 bases respectively, with 11 bases between them. The CDR3 loop spans 15 amino acids.

This chain uses TRBV12-5 with TRBJ1-3; TRBD1 might be the D (5 bases). The CDR3 is made up of 15 amino acids. The V end was cut by 6 bases, the J end by 4 bases, with 16 bases between. The V gene's germline CDR1 is LGHNT and CDR2 FRNRAP. The CDR3 loop is CASGDPSGLGNTIYF. DNA for the CDR3: TGTGCTAGTGGAGATCCATCGGGACTCGGAAACACCATATATTTT. Together with reference TRBV12-5 and TRBJ1-3, the CDR3 gives the full variable domain: DARVTQTPRHKVTEMGQEVTMRCQPILGHNTVFWYRQTMMQGLELLAYFRNRAPLDDSGMPKDRFSAEMPDATLATLKIQPSEPRDSAVYFCASGDPSGLGNTIYFGEGSWLTVV.

The V call is TRBV19, the J call TRBJ2-4; the D gene is possibly TRBD2 (6 bases). The CDR3 runs 16 residues. Germline V gene lookup returns CDR1 LNHDA and CDR2 SQIVND (reference sequence). The germline V and J ends were trimmed by 1 base and 9 bases, with 19 bases remaining between them. The chain's CDR3 is CASSIVWDTKAGIQYF. CDR3 nucleotides: TGTGCCAGTAGTATAGTTTGGGATACGAAAGCGGGCATTCAGTACTTC.

A single count supports this clone. J is TRBJ2-3 and V is TRBV5-4; TRBD1 matches 10 bases. CDR3 length: 16 residues. V gave up 4 bases and J gave up 7 bases; unmatched junction bases: 12. From germline, CDR1 is SGHNT and CDR2 YYREEE (reference sequence). This CDR3 reads CASSPGGGQGVNTQYF. In nucleotides, the CDR3 is TGTGCCAGCAGCCCCGGTGGAGGACAGGGGGTAAATACGCAGTATTTT.

The rearrangement joins TRBV2 to TRBJ1-6; TRBD1 is a possible D gene (6 bases). CDR1 is SNHLY and CDR2 is FYNNEI in the germline V gene. V was pared by 8 bases and J by 9 bases, with 14 bases between. This CDR3 region has 13 residues. The DNA of the CDR3 is TGTGCCAGCTTGGCAGGGGTCGGTTCACCCCTCCACTTT. This encodes CASLAGVGSPLHF.

CDR3 sequence: CASSLNSGPNEKLFF. The CDR3 DNA follows: TGCGCCAGCAGCCTAAACTCAGGGCCTAATGAAAAACTGTTTTTT. The chain links TRBV5-1 to TRBJ1-4; tentatively, D is TRBD1 (5 bases). Trimming stripped 4 bases from V and 3 bases from J, with 13 bases between. Germline CDR1 SGHRS, CDR2 YFSETQ. This CDR3 spans 15 amino acids.

This rearrangement joins TRBV28 to TRBJ1-2; 7 nucleotides align to TRBD1. The CDR3 length is 15 residues. Germline V gene lookup returns CDR1 MDHEN and CDR2 SYDVKM. The V and J ends lost 1 base and 0 bases, in that order; junction bases with no gene match: 2. As DNA, the CDR3 is TGTGCCAGCAGTTTATCGGGGACAGCTAACTATGGCTACACCTTC. Translation gives CASSLSGTANYGYTF.

The chain joins TRBV7-9 to TRBJ1-6; perhaps TRBD1 as D (5 bases). The CDR3 has 14 residues. Trimming took off 1 base at V and 7 bases at J, with 8 bases between the two ends. The V gene's germline CDR1 is SEHNR and CDR2 FQNEAQ (reference sequence). The CDR3 reads CASSLGQQNSPLHF. Written as DNA, the CDR3 is TGTGCCAGCAGCTTAGGACAGCAGAATTCACCCCTCCACTTT. The full variable domain, in which reference TRBV7-9 and TRBJ1-6 provide the parts outside the CDR3, is DTGVSQNPRHKITKRGQNVTFRCDPISEHNRLYWYRQTLGQGPEFLTYFQNEAQLEKSRLLSDRFSAERPKGSFSTLEIQRTEQGDSAMYLCASSLGQQNSPLHFGNGTRLTVT.

The V and J genes are TRBV7-6 and TRBJ1-4; 9 bases are a match to TRBD1. The V and J ends lost 6 bases and 7 bases, in that order; junction bases with no gene match: 9. The CDR3 has 15 residues. CDR1 is SGHVS, CDR2 FNYEAQ, per germline. CDR3 amino acids: CASSSTGTGREKLFF. DNA for the CDR3: TGTGCCAGCAGTTCAACCGGGACAGGGCGTGAAAAACTGTTTTTT.

A remark on this clone: This CDR3 is missing its conserved last phenylalanine or tryptophan, likely due to a read error. No DNA is shown, since the ends of the CDR3 on it are uncertain; the CDR3 is the one TCRdb lists. This chain links TRBV3-1 (or the pseudogene TRBV3-2) with TRBJ1-2; the DNA was not used to check the table's D call, TRBD1. The CDR3 numbers 11 amino acids, ends counted. Germline assignment: CDR1 LGHDT and CDR2 YNNKEL (reference sequence). CDR3 region: CASRQSRIQGL.

The V call is TRBV4-1, the J call TRBJ1-2, with TRBD1 matching over 9 bases. Germline CDR1 is MGHRA and CDR2 is YSYEKL. The CDR3 covers 14 residues. V lost 0 bases and J lost 10; bases outside the gene matches: 6. This CDR3 reads CASSQDPDRGDYTF. The CDR3 DNA reads TGCGCCAGCAGCCAAGACCCGGACAGGGGCGACTACACCTTC.

The table lists this clone with a count of one. The V gene is TRBV6-5, the J gene TRBJ1-1; D perhaps matches TRBD1 (5 bases). The CDR3 totals 13 residues. V was trimmed by 6 bases and J by 5 bases, leaving 13 bases between them. Germline values: CDR1 MNHEY, CDR2 SVGAGI. The CDR3 DNA follows: TGTGCCAGCAGCTCCGTCGGGGGAACTGAAGCTTTCTTT. Its protein is CASSSVGGTEAFF.

This clone has a handful of counts. The rearrangement joins TRBV5-4 to TRBJ2-5; D might be TRBD2 (6 bases). The ends were cut back, 4 bases at V and 1 base at J, with 11 bases in the middle. This CDR3 region has 14 residues. Per germline, CDR1 SGHNT and CDR2 YYREEE (reference sequence). The CDR3 sequence: CASSTSGLQETQYF. The CDR3 bases are TGTGCCAGCAGCACCTCGGGACTCCAAGAGACCCAGTACTTC.

The rearrangement joins TRBV2 to TRBJ1-1, with D perhaps matching TRBD1 (5 bases). Germline CDR1 is SNHLY and CDR2 is FYNNEI. CDR3 size: 14 residues. V gave up 6 bases and J gave up 0 bases, with 11 bases separating them. The CDR3 nucleotides read TGTGCCAGCAGGGGGGGGGTGATGAACACTGAAGCTTTCTTT. It is translated as CASRGGVMNTEAFF.

V gene TRBV7-8 combines with J gene TRBJ1-1; TRBD1 agrees at 9 bases. Germline V CDR1 and CDR2: SGHVS, FQNEAQ. The CDR3 spans 18 residues. After removal of 1 base from V and 4 bases from J, the junction contained 13 bases not matched to a gene. CDR3 sequence reads: CASSLVVAPGGQGTEAFF. The DNA for the CDR3 is TGTGCCAGCAGCTTAGTCGTTGCGCCAGGGGGACAGGGCACTGAAGCTTTCTTT. The full variable domain, rest sourced from reference TRBV7-8 and TRBJ1-1, is GAGVSQSPRYKVAKRGQDVALRCDPISGHVSLFWYQQALGQGPEFLTYFQNEAQLDKSGLPSDRFFAERPEGSVSTLKIQRTQQEDSAVYLCASSLVVAPGGQGTEAFFGQGTRLTVV.

The chain has TRBV6-5 and TRBJ2-5, with TRBD2 identical over 8 bases. From germline, CDR1 is MNHEY and CDR2 SVGAGI. The CDR3 extends over 15 amino acids. After removal of 7 bases from V and 4 bases from J, the junction contained 11 bases not matched to a gene. CDR3 residues: CASTLDFGGGETQYF. DNA of the CDR3: TGTGCCAGCACCCTCGACTTCGGGGGGGGAGAGACCCAGTACTTC.

This clone was detected once. The J gene is TRBJ2-5, the V gene TRBV7-9, with no clear D. The V end was cut by 10 bases, the J end by 0 bases, with 12 bases between. The CDR3 covers 13 residues. Germline values: CDR1 SEHNR, CDR2 FQNEAQ (reference sequence). The CDR3, as DNA: TGTGCCACCCGTTTAGAATACCAAGAGACCCAGTACTTC. Its translation is CATRLEYQETQYF.

Notes on this clone: Germline and junction disagree at one end, which may indicate a read error. The V call is TRBV6-2 or TRBV6-3, the J call TRBJ1-1, with 7 bases fitting TRBD1. The CDR3 has 16 residues. Germline V lookup: CDR1 MNHEY, CDR2 SVGEGT. The CDR3 here is CASSNSQGPVGTEAFF. The CDR3 bases are TGTGCCAGCAGTAACTCACAGGGGCCCGTTGGGACTGAAGCTTTCTTT.